One sample yielded the 25 T cell receptor beta chains listed below, sequenced in a study of shared clonotypes between healthy human individuals. This table comes from immunoSEQ multiplex PCR, and its TCRdb copy is limited to in-frame clones, with some not included. The sample consists of some 2.1 million clones, roughly 95% of them appearing once. The sample consisted of naive CD4+ T cells sorted from blood. Subset meaning: CD45RA+ positively selected. These receptors all stem from a man aged 18-30 years in good health.

The chain has TRBV10-3 and TRBJ2-3; D tentatively reads TRBD1 or TRBD2 (5 bases each). Trimming stripped 8 bases from V and 6 bases from J, with 6 bases between. The CDR3 consists of 10 residues. The V gene's germline CDR1 is ENHRY and CDR2 SYGVKD. CDR3 in DNA: TGTGCCATCGGGGACGATACGCAGTATTTT. Translating gives CAIGDDTQYF.

The CDR3 loop is CASSPGGRTRQPQHF. In DNA form, the CDR3 reads TGTGCCAGCAGCCCGGGGGGCCGTACCAGGCAGCCCCAGCATTTT. The chain links TRBV7-8 to TRBJ1-5; TRBD1 is a possible D gene (6 bases). The germline V gene encodes CDR1 SGHVS and CDR2 FQNEAQ. This CDR3 has 15 amino acids. With 5 bases removed from V and 7 bases from J, the gap between germline ends came to 18 bases. Full variable domain (remainder filled in from reference TRBV7-8 and TRBJ1-5): GAGVSQSPRYKVAKRGQDVALRCDPISGHVSLFWYQQALGQGPEFLTYFQNEAQLDKSGLPSDRFFAERPEGSVSTLKIQRTQQEDSAVYLCASSPGGRTRQPQHFGDGTRLSIL.

This clone appeared once. The chain links TRBV18 to TRBJ2-2; D possibly matches TRBD1 or TRBD2 (5 bases each). This CDR3 is 17 amino acids long. Germline CDR1 is KGHSH and CDR2 is LQKENI. V lost 3 bases and J lost 4, with 18 bases in between. The CDR3 DNA reads as TGTGCCAGCTCACCTCCGACCGGGGACCTTCGCACCGGGGAGCTGTTTTTT. Translation gives CASSPPTGDLRTGELFF.

The J gene is TRBJ2-1, the V gene TRBV5-1; possibly TRBD1 for D (5 bases). The CDR3 consists of 12 residues. Per germline, CDR1 SGHRS and CDR2 YFSETQ. V was shortened by 4 bases and J by 8 bases, with 10 bases between the two germline ends. The CDR3 reads CASSVRQYEQFF. CDR3 coding DNA: TGCGCCAGCAGCGTTCGACAGTATGAGCAGTTCTTC.

Note on this clone: The same CDR3 can be traced to other DNA sequences in this sample. The chain joins TRBV11-2 to TRBJ1-2; D is undetermined. V lost 1 base and J lost 2, with 8 bases in between. CDR3 length equals 14 residues. Germline values: CDR1 SGHAT, CDR2 FQNNGV. The CDR3 DNA reads TGTGCCAGCAGCTTAGTGATAGGGAACTATGGCTACACCTTC. Its protein product is CASSLVIGNYGYTF.

The gene calls are TRBV4-1 and TRBJ1-6, with D hard to call. Germline CDR1 is MGHRA and CDR2 is YSYEKL. Trimming left V 3 bases short and J 5 bases short, with 8 bases between. The CDR3 runs to 14 residues. CDR3 loop: CASSQGNNNSPLHF. CDR3 sequence (DNA): TGCGCCAGCAGCCAGGGAAATAATAATTCACCCCTCCACTTT.

J is TRBJ2-5 and V is TRBV11-2; 7 nucleotides agree with TRBD2. V gave up 7 bases and J gave up 5 bases; unmatched junction bases: 7. The V gene's germline CDR1 is SGHAT and CDR2 FQNNGV. The CDR3 runs to 13 residues. In DNA form, the CDR3 reads TGTGCCAGCACTCGCGGGAGCGGGGAGACCCAGTACTTC. It translates to CASTRGSGETQYF.

V is TRBV5-1 and J is TRBJ1-4, with TRBD1 matching over 8 bases. The CDR3 contains 18 residues. The trim removed 0 bases at V and 3 bases at J, leaving 10 bases unmatched. Germline V gene data show CDR1 as SGHRS and CDR2 as YFSETQ. The CDR3 DNA reads as TGCGCCAGCAGCTTGGGGCCGGACAGGGAGCAGGCTAATGAAAAACTGTTTTTT. Translated: CASSLGPDREQANEKLFF.

This rearrangement joins TRBV7-3 to TRBJ2-1; the match to TRBD2 covers 12 bases. Germline assignment: CDR1 SGHTA and CDR2 FQGTGA. The V and J ends lost 3 bases and 7 bases, in that order; junction bases with no gene match: 4. CDR3 length equals 15 residues. CDR3 loop: CASSLLAGGPNEQFF. DNA of the CDR3: TGTGCCAGCAGCTTGCTAGCGGGGGGGCCGAATGAGCAGTTCTTC.

The chain uses TRBV11-1 and TRBJ1-1, with a tentative D call TRBD1 (5 bases). In germline, CDR1 is SGHAT, CDR2 FQDESV (reference sequence). Trimming pared 0 bases from V and 1 base from J, leaving 9 bases between. The length of the CDR3 is 15 residues. The CDR3 DNA is TGTGCCAGCAGCTTAGCTACAGGAACGAACACTGAAGCTTTCTTT. Its translation is CASSLATGTNTEAFF.

This chain connects TRBV7-9 to TRBJ1-6; 11 bases map to TRBD1. V shed 7 bases and J 0 bases; nucleotides not matched to a gene: 8. This CDR3 region has 18 residues. The germline V gene encodes CDR1 SEHNR and CDR2 FQNEAQ (reference sequence). CDR3: CASTGTGGLSSYNSPLHF. The CDR3 nucleotides are TGTGCCAGCACAGGGACAGGGGGTCTGAGCTCCTATAATTCACCCCTCCACTTT.

The chain carries TRBV5-4 and TRBJ1-4; 7 nucleotides line up with TRBD1. V shed 0 bases and J 4 bases; nucleotides not matched to a gene: 9. The CDR3 has 17 residues. The germline CDR1 and CDR2 sequences are SGHNT and YYREEE (reference sequence). The CDR3 region has the DNA TGTGCCAGCAGCTTGGTAGGGGGCCCTCAGGGTAATGAAAAACTGTTTTTT. Translating gives CASSLVGGPQGNEKLFF.

The rearrangement joins TRBV11-3 to TRBJ2-3, with D tentatively TRBD1 (5 bases). The CDR3 extends over 16 amino acids. V lost 1 base and J lost 1, with 12 bases in between. In germline, CDR1 is SGHNT, CDR2 YENEEA. The CDR3 protein is CASSLAVGLGTDTQYF. DNA of the CDR3: TGTGCCAGCAGCTTAGCGGTGGGGCTTGGCACAGATACGCAGTATTTT.

The chain joins TRBV6-6 to TRBJ2-7; D is perhaps TRBD2 (5 bases). The V gene's germline CDR1 is MNHNY and CDR2 SVGAGI (reference sequence). CDR3 length: 15 amino acids. The V and J ends lost 6 bases and 3 bases respectively, with 18 bases between them. CDR3 loop: CASSNLAQSFYEQYF. In nucleotides, the CDR3 is TGTGCCAGCAGCAATCTAGCTCAAAGCTTCTACGAGCAGTACTTC.

This chain links TRBV7-9 with TRBJ1-6, with D unclear. Germline CDR1 SEHNR, CDR2 FQNEAQ (reference sequence). CDR3 length: 17 amino acids. The V end lost 2 bases, the J end lost 5 bases, and 16 bases lay between the germline ends. CDR3 residues: CASSLSHLLDDNSPLHF. CDR3 nucleotides: TGTGCCAGCAGCTTATCCCACCTGTTGGACGATAATTCACCCCTCCACTTT.

This clone was detected only once. The chain recombines TRBV5-1 with TRBJ2-6; no clear D. The ends were cut back, 7 bases at V and 0 bases at J, with 8 bases in the middle. CDR1 is SGHRS and CDR2 is YFSETQ in the germline V gene. This CDR3 contains 14 residues. CDR3 DNA sequence: TGCGCCAGCCAAGACGTCTCTGGGGCCAACGTCCTGACTTTC. It codes for CASQDVSGANVLTF.

This sequence joins TRBV6-5 and TRBJ1-5, with D maybe TRBD1 (6 bases). Germline CDR1 is MNHEY and CDR2 is SVGAGI. Between the trimmed V and J ends, which lost 6 bases and 7 bases, there was a span of 19 bases. CDR3 length: 15 residues. CDR3 coding DNA: TGTGCCAGCAGGGGGGGGACATACCCGAGGCAGCCCCAGCATTTT. Translated, it gives CASRGGTYPRQPQHF.

V usage is TRBV14 and J usage is TRBJ2-1; TRBD1 matches at 7 bases. The germline gives CDR1 SGHDN, CDR2 FVKESK. CDR3 size: 12 residues. Germline trimming cut 5 bases from V and 5 bases from J; bases unmatched to any gene: 0. CDR3: CASSGTDNEQFF. In DNA, the CDR3 is TGTGCCAGCAGCGGGACAGACAATGAGCAGTTCTTC.

The V and J genes are TRBV28 and TRBJ1-5; possibly TRBD1 for D (5 bases). The V gene lost 2 bases and the J gene lost 6 bases, with 17 bases spanning the gap. Germline V CDR1 and CDR2: MDHEN, SYDVKM. The CDR3 length is 16 residues. This CDR3 is CASSLKSTGRGQPQHF. The CDR3 bases are TGTGCCAGCAGTTTAAAAAGCACGGGGCGGGGTCAGCCCCAGCATTTT.

V usage is TRBV28 and J usage is TRBJ2-7, with D tentatively TRBD1 (5 bases). With 2 bases removed from V and 1 base from J, the gap between germline ends came to 12 bases. This CDR3 comprises 15 residues. Germline V gene data show CDR1 as MDHEN and CDR2 as SYDVKM. The CDR3 DNA reads as TGTGCCAGCAGTTTAAGGGGTGTGGGATCCTACGAGCAGTACTTC. As protein: CASSLRGVGSYEQYF.

The chain is built from TRBV11-2 and TRBJ2-1; D is uncertain. The CDR3 is 12 residues long. The germline V gene has CDR1 SGHAT and CDR2 FQNNGV. Trimming stripped 7 bases from V and 7 bases from J, with 11 bases between. The CDR3 loop reads CASTPVRNEQFF. CDR3 coding DNA: TGTGCCAGCACCCCCGTGAGGAATGAGCAGTTCTTC.

V and J are TRBV15 and TRBJ2-3; 14 bases are a match to TRBD2. CDR1 is LNHNV and CDR2 is YYDKDF in the germline V gene (reference sequence). The CDR3 is 17 amino acids. The V gene end was trimmed by 2 bases and the J gene end by 4 bases; junction bases not matched to a gene: 5. For the CDR3, the DNA is TGTGCCACCAGCAGAAAGACTAGCGGGGGGGCTGCAGATACGCAGTATTTT. It yields the protein CATSRKTSGGAADTQYF.

The chain couples TRBV7-2 to TRBJ1-1; no clear D gene. CDR1 is SGHTA, CDR2 FQGNSA, per germline. V shed 2 bases and J shed 1 base, with 8 bases lying between them. The CDR3 extends over 14 amino acids. The chain's CDR3 is CASSLRQRNTEAFF. The CDR3, as DNA: TGTGCCAGCAGCTTAAGGCAACGGAACACTGAAGCTTTCTTT.

CDR3 bases: TGCGCCAGCTCCAACACTCAAGAGACCCAGTACTTC. Protein: CASSNTQETQYF. The chain combines TRBV5-1 with TRBJ2-5; D unclear. CDR1 and CDR2 (germline): SGHRS, YFSETQ. There are 12 residues in the CDR3. Trimming left V 7 bases short and J 2 bases short, with 9 bases between.

V is TRBV6-1 and J is TRBJ1-6; tentative D call: TRBD1 (5 bases). The CDR3 is made up of 14 amino acids. Germline CDR1 and CDR2: MNHNS and SASEGT. V lost 7 bases, J lost 9 bases, and 16 bases lay in between. The CDR3 loop reads CASNIGQGTSPLHF. DNA for the CDR3: TGTGCCAGCAATATCGGTCAGGGAACTTCACCCCTCCACTTT.